This TCR beta chain was profiled in a study of CXCR3-negative and CXCR3-positive naive CD8 T cells. Study-wide results and caveats: TRBV-TRBJ usage was similar across naive CXCR3 subsets but distinct in memory cells.

The CDR3 covers 15 residues. Germline V gene sequence: CDR1 MNHEY, CDR2 SVGEGT. The libraries of TRB cDNA were constructed through 5' RACE using UMI labels. TCRdb reworked the 5' RACE reads into one entry per CDR3 protein, no DNA. Here the sample table reports around 40,000 distinct CDR3 sequences. Sorts performed in triplicate captured 300,000 or so cells each from every CD8+ T cell subset. Details on this clonotype: Its antigen is unidentified.

The V call is TRBV6-2 or TRBV6-3, the J call TRBJ2-2; lacking DNA, the TRBD1 call made by TCRdb goes unchecked. The sample comprised memory CD8+ T cells from blood. The source is a human donor in good health. Some clones in this sample may be carry-over from other donors' samples. CDR3 protein: CASSTTVGNTGELFF.